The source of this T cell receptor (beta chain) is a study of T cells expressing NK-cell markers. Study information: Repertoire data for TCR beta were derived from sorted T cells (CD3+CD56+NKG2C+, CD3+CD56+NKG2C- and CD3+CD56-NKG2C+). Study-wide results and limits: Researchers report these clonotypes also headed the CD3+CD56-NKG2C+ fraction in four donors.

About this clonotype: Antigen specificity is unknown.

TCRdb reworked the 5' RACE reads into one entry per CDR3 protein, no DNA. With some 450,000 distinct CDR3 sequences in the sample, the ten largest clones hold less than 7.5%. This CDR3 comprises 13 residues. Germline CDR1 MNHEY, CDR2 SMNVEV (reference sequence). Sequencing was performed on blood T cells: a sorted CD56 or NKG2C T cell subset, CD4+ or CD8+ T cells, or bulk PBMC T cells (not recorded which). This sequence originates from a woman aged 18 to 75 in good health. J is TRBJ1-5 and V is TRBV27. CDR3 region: CASSLERGQPQHF.